The next 29 T cell receptor beta chains were all read from a single sample in a study of blood T cell repertoires in COVID-19. TCRdb keeps only in-frame clones here, not all; method: immunoSEQ multiplex PCR. The sample lists more than 200,000 clones, approximately 90% occurring once. Sequences were obtained from PBMCs or T cells enriched from blood (not recorded which). These receptor sequences come from a man aged 35 to 55 who had recovered from COVID-19.

This chain links TRBV30 with TRBJ1-6; D not certain. This CDR3 region has 14 residues. Germline CDR1 reads GTSNPN; CDR2 reads SVGIG (reference sequence). The V end was cut by 5 bases, the J end by 5 bases, with 13 bases between. CDR3 sequence reads: CAWGRRYHNSPLHF. In DNA, the CDR3 is TGTGCCTGGGGTAGGCGGTACCATAATTCACCCCTCCACTTT.

V usage is TRBV6-5 and J usage is TRBJ2-2, with D possibly matching TRBD2 (7 bases). This CDR3 region has 15 residues. Germline V lookup: CDR1 MNHEY, CDR2 SVGAGI. The V end was cut by 11 bases, the J end by 7 bases, with 23 bases between. The CDR3 DNA reads TGTGCCGCCGGGCACCCGAGGGGGGGTATCGGGGAGCTGTTTTTT. Translating gives CAAGHPRGGIGELFF.

The chain recombines TRBV11-3 with TRBJ2-1; D is unclear. Trimming shortened V by 1 base and J by 12 bases, and 13 bases separated the two germline ends. In germline, CDR1 is SGHNT, CDR2 YENEEA. The CDR3 totals 13 residues. CDR3 DNA sequence: TGTGCCAGCAGCTTAGTCGACATGGGTGTGCAGTTCTTC. It yields the protein CASSLVDMGVQFF.

This clone turned up a few times. V and J are TRBV5-1 and TRBJ2-5, with a tentative D call TRBD1 (6 bases). Germline V gene sequence: CDR1 SGHRS, CDR2 YFSETQ. V shed 7 bases and J shed 1 base, with 14 bases lying between them. The CDR3 length is 14 residues. The CDR3 loop is CASRTVITQETQYF. CDR3 nucleotide sequence: TGCGCCAGCCGGACAGTGATTACCCAAGAGACCCAGTACTTC.

J is TRBJ2-1 and V is TRBV5-1; D not resolved. CDR3 length: 14 amino acids. V was cut by 4 bases and J by 6 bases, with 14 bases left in between. The germline V gene encodes CDR1 SGHRS and CDR2 YFSETQ. The CDR3 DNA is TGCGCCAGCAGCCGTGGCGGCACGGGCAATGAGCAGTTCTTC. Encoded protein: CASSRGGTGNEQFF. Using reference TRBV5-1 and TRBJ2-1 for the parts outside the CDR3, the full variable domain is KAGVTQTPRYLIKTRGQQVTLSCSPISGHRSVSWYQQTPGQGLQFLFEYFSETQRNKGNFPGRFSGRQFSNSRSEMNVSTLELGDSALYLCASSRGGTGNEQFFGPGTRLTVL.

This clone was seen a single time. The chain couples TRBV9 to TRBJ1-1; TRBD1 aligns across 8 bases. The CDR3 has 15 residues. CDR1 and CDR2 from the germline V gene are SGDLS and YYNGEE. After removal of 3 bases from V and 1 base from J, the junction contained 5 bases not matched to a gene. The CDR3 DNA sequence: TGTGCCAGCAGCGGCGACAGGGGAGGGAACACTGAAGCTTTCTTT. Translation gives CASSGDRGGNTEAFF.

The gene calls are TRBV7-2 and TRBJ2-1, with D unresolved. Per the germline V gene, CDR1 is SGHTA and CDR2 is FQGNSA. V was shortened by 1 base and J by 2 bases, with 3 bases between the two germline ends. The CDR3 runs to 13 residues. The CDR3 coding sequence is TGTGCCAGCAGCTTAGAGCCCTACAATGAGCAGTTCTTC. It encodes CASSLEPYNEQFF.

In nucleotides, the CDR3 is TGTGCCAGCAGCCCGACGACAGGGGATCGCTACACCTTC. Amino acid sequence: CASSPTTGDRYTF. The rearrangement uses TRBV11-2 and TRBJ1-2; 8 bases line up with TRBD1. Germline V CDR1 and CDR2: SGHAT, FQNNGV. V lost 5 bases to trimming and J lost 9 bases; unmatched junction nucleotides: 8. The CDR3 loop spans 13 amino acids. Supplemented by reference TRBV11-2 and TRBJ1-2, the full variable domain reads EAGVAQSPRYKIIEKRQSVAFWCNPISGHATLYWYQQILGQGPKLLIQFQNNGVVDDSQLPKDRFSAERLKGVDSTLKIQPAKLEDSAVYLCASSPTTGDRYTFGSGTRLTVV.

CDR3 bases: TGTGCCAGCTCTACAACGGACAGGTCGCCCGCTGGCACGAACACTGAAGCTTTCTTT. Its protein is CASSTTDRSPAGTNTEAFF. The chain joins TRBV21-1 to TRBJ1-1; the D segment call TRBD1 is taken from the table without a DNA check. TRBV21-1 constitutes a pseudogene. This CDR3 is 19 amino acids long.

This clone was counted once. The V gene is TRBV12-3 or TRBV12-4, the J gene TRBJ1-1; D might be TRBD1 (5 bases). Between the trimmed V and J ends, which lost 6 bases and 4 bases, there was a span of 12 bases. The CDR3 runs to 13 residues. The CDR3 region is CASSSRQGTEAFF. The CDR3 region has the DNA TGTGCCAGCAGCTCCCGGCAGGGCACTGAAGCTTTCTTT.

The V call is TRBV7-2, the J call TRBJ1-2; D is possibly TRBD1 (5 bases). CDR1 SGHTA and CDR2 FQGNSA come from the germline V gene. Trimming cost V 1 base and J 4 bases, with 13 bases left between them. The CDR3 contains 15 residues. In DNA, the CDR3 is TGTGCCAGCAGCTTAGGGGAGGGGATCGGCTATGGCTACACCTTC. Amino acid sequence: CASSLGEGIGYGYTF. Full variable domain (missing parts from reference TRBV7-2 and TRBJ1-2): GAGVSQSPSNKVTEKGKDVELRCDPISGHTALYWYRQSLGQGLEFLIYFQGNSAPDKSGLPSDRFSAERTGGSVSTLTIQRTQQEDSAVYLCASSLGEGIGYGYTFGSGTRLTVV.

The chain recombines TRBV2 with TRBJ1-6, with D possibly TRBD1 on 5 matching bases. Trimming stripped 5 bases from V and 7 bases from J, with 9 bases between. Germline V gives CDR1 SNHLY, CDR2 FYNNEI. The CDR3 loop spans 13 amino acids. The CDR3 protein is CASSNDRNSPLHF. DNA for the CDR3: TGTGCCAGCAGTAACGACAGAAATTCACCCCTCCACTTT.

The V call is TRBV30, the J call TRBJ1-6; possible D gene TRBD1, 5 bases. CDR3 length: 15 amino acids. Trimming pared 4 bases from V and 7 bases from J, leaving 17 bases between. Germline V CDR1 and CDR2: GTSNPN, SVGIG (reference sequence). The CDR3 nucleotides read TGTGCCTGGAATGGCCCTGGGGCTGGCAATTCACCCCTCCACTTT. This gives the protein CAWNGPGAGNSPLHF.

This clone was found a few times. The chain recombines TRBV12-3 or TRBV12-4 with TRBJ2-3; D remains ambiguous. V lost 4 bases and J 1 base, leaving 6 bases between the germline ends. The CDR3 is 13 residues long. This CDR3 reads CASSSPGTDTQYF. The CDR3 coding sequence is TGTGCCAGCAGTTCCCCGGGCACAGATACGCAGTATTTT.

The chain has TRBV25-1 and TRBJ1-1, with D possibly matching TRBD1 (5 bases). Germline V gives CDR1 MGHDK, CDR2 SYGVNS. This CDR3 has 13 amino acids. The germline V and J ends were trimmed by 6 bases and 3 bases, with 11 bases remaining between them. The DNA of the CDR3 is TGTGCCAGCAGGAAGACGGGGGACACTGAAGCTTTCTTT. Protein sequence: CASRKTGDTEAFF.

The chain recombines TRBV18 with TRBJ2-1, with D maybe TRBD1 (5 bases). CDR3 length equals 16 residues. The ends were cut back, 3 bases at V and 4 bases at J, with 16 bases in the middle. Germline lookup yields CDR1 KGHSH and CDR2 LQKENI. CDR3 bases: TGTGCCAGCTCACCCCCAGGGTTAGGGATTTACAATGAGCAGTTCTTC. The encoded protein is CASSPPGLGIYNEQFF.

The gene calls are TRBV5-5 and TRBJ2-1, with 12 bases aligning to TRBD2. Germline trimming cut 3 bases from V and 2 bases from J; bases unmatched to any gene: 9. The CDR3 loop spans 18 amino acids. Germline V CDR1 and CDR2: SGHKS, YYEKEE (reference sequence). The CDR3 reads CASSSALTSGGTYNEQFF. CDR3 bases: TGTGCCAGCAGCTCGGCCCTTACTAGCGGGGGGACCTACAATGAGCAGTTCTTC.

The chain has TRBV24-1 and TRBJ1-3; perhaps TRBD1 as D (6 bases). This CDR3 is built from 19 residues. In germline, CDR1 is KGHDR, CDR2 SFDVKD. Trimming stripped 0 bases from V and 3 bases from J, with 20 bases between. This CDR3 reads CATSDLPWDKKRVGNTIYF. As DNA, the CDR3 is TGTGCCACCAGTGATTTGCCCTGGGACAAGAAGAGAGTTGGAAACACCATATATTTT.

The chain recombines TRBV7-2 with TRBJ1-2, with no clear D. This CDR3 region has 13 residues. In germline, CDR1 is SGHTA, CDR2 FQGNSA. V was trimmed by 0 bases and J by 4 bases, leaving 6 bases between them. The CDR3 DNA is TGTGCCAGCAGCTTAGCGTCGGTCTATGGCTACACCTTC. Its translation is CASSLASVYGYTF.

The chain carries TRBV3-1 (or the pseudogene TRBV3-2) and TRBJ1-6; 9 bases match TRBD1. Germline assignment: CDR1 LGHDT and CDR2 YNNKEL (reference sequence). The V gene end was trimmed by 4 bases and the J gene end by 7 bases; junction bases not matched to a gene: 2. The CDR3 has 14 amino acids. CDR3 sequence: CASSPGTGNSPLHF. The CDR3 DNA follows: TGTGCCAGCAGCCCCGGGACAGGGAATTCACCCCTCCACTTT.

The V and J genes are TRBV30 and TRBJ2-1; TRBD1 matches 10 bases. This CDR3 region has 17 residues. V dropped 3 bases and J dropped 4; count of bases not matched to a gene: 12. Germline V gives CDR1 GTSNPN, CDR2 SVGIG (reference sequence). The CDR3 nucleotides read TGTGCCTGGAGCCTTGGCCTTGGGACAGGGGAGTACAATGAGCAGTTCTTC. Translated, it gives CAWSLGLGTGEYNEQFF.

The chain couples TRBV30 to TRBJ2-3; D not resolved. Looked up from germline, CDR1 is GTSNPN and CDR2 is SVGIG (reference sequence). V was cut by 4 bases and J by 2 bases, with 7 bases left in between. The CDR3 is made up of 12 amino acids. CDR3 region: CAWTRVTDTQYF. CDR3 coding DNA: TGTGCCTGGACTCGAGTCACAGATACGCAGTATTTT.

The chain links TRBV10-3 to TRBJ2-5, with 9 bases lining up with TRBD1. V trimming: 2 bases; J trimming: 1 base; junction bases outside the gene matches: 5. CDR3 size: 16 residues. Per germline, CDR1 ENHRY and CDR2 SYGVKD. The CDR3 loop is CAISEPDRGSQETQYF. The CDR3 DNA reads as TGTGCCATCAGTGAGCCTGACAGGGGGAGCCAAGAGACCCAGTACTTC.

The genes are TRBV28 and TRBJ1-5; 9 bases fit TRBD1. CDR3 size: 15 residues. Germline CDR1 is MDHEN and CDR2 is SYDVKM. Germline trimming cut 2 bases from V and 4 bases from J; bases unmatched to any gene: 3. The CDR3 coding sequence is TGTGCCAGCAGTTTAGTGACAGGGGGGAATCAGCCCCAGCATTTT. It codes for CASSLVTGGNQPQHF.

This clone was seen just once. This rearrangement joins TRBV29-1 to TRBJ1-1; 9 bases are shared with TRBD1. Germline values: CDR1 SQVTM, CDR2 ANQGSEA. Losses at the gene ends were 6 bases for V and 7 bases for J; bases not matched to a gene: 9. The CDR3 is 13 residues long. The CDR3 nucleotides are TGCAGCGTAGATAATCCGGGACAGGGTGAAGCTTTCTTT. It codes for CSVDNPGQGEAFF.

This clone was seen a single time. The chain links TRBV4-2 to TRBJ2-7; 7 nucleotides align to TRBD1. The ends lost 3 bases at V and 3 bases at J; junction bases unmatched: 14. The CDR3 length is 17 residues. Germline CDR1 reads LGHNA; CDR2 reads YNFKEQ. The CDR3 protein is CASSQEQGLRFHYEQYF. As DNA, the CDR3 is TGTGCCAGCAGCCAGGAACAGGGGCTACGCTTCCACTACGAGCAGTACTTC.

V gene TRBV7-2 combines with J gene TRBJ1-2, with 7 bases fitting TRBD1. Per the germline V gene, CDR1 is SGHTA and CDR2 is FQGNSA. Unmatched junction bases numbered 8, after V lost 5 bases and J lost 2 bases. This CDR3 contains 15 residues. CDR3 sequence (DNA): TGTGCCAGCAGCGCATCACAGGGGCGGAACTATGGCTACACCTTC. Amino acid sequence: CASSASQGRNYGYTF.

V gene TRBV18 combines with J gene TRBJ2-6; the D gene is possibly TRBD1 (5 bases). The V end lost 4 bases, the J end lost 0 bases, and 16 bases lay between the germline ends. The CDR3 totals 18 residues. Germline V gene data show CDR1 as KGHSH and CDR2 as LQKENI. CDR3 protein: CASSRRVQDSSGANVLTF. The CDR3 region has the DNA TGTGCCAGCTCACGCCGCGTACAGGATAGCTCTGGGGCCAACGTCCTGACTTTC.

The CDR3 spells CASRGVAADTQYF. In DNA form, the CDR3 reads TGTGCCAGCCGGGGAGTGGCCGCAGATACGCAGTATTTT. This chain uses TRBV28 with TRBJ2-3, with D perhaps matching TRBD2 (5 bases). This CDR3 has 13 residues. Trimming stripped 8 bases from V and 4 bases from J, with 13 bases between. Germline lookup yields CDR1 MDHEN and CDR2 SYDVKM.